The 20 T cell receptor beta chains listed next were all sequenced from one sample in a study of blood T cell repertoires in COVID-19 (TCRdb year 2020). Libraries were constructed by the immunoSEQ multiplex PCR assay. In its TCRdb copy, this immuneACCESS table keeps in-frame sequences only and misses some clones. Where compared with another copy, unresolved V genes explain less than half of these, and the others have no known cause. The sample includes around 370,000 clones, with 88% observed a single time. 7% to 8% of the sample comes from the top ten. Sequencing used peripheral blood. These TCRs come from a woman aged 70-85 years with COVID-19, enrolled during active disease.

The CDR3 nucleotides read TGCGCCAGCAGCACGGACTACCAAGAGACCCAGTACTTC. The encoded protein is CASSTDYQETQYF. The chain is built from TRBV5-1 and TRBJ2-5, with D perhaps TRBD2 (5 bases). Germline assignment: CDR1 SGHRS and CDR2 YFSETQ. The CDR3 loop spans 13 amino acids. Trimming removed 4 bases at V and 0 bases at J, with 7 bases between. The variable domain in full, with the rest retrieved from reference TRBV5-1 and TRBJ2-5, is KAGVTQTPRYLIKTRGQQVTLSCSPISGHRSVSWYQQTPGQGLQFLFEYFSETQRNKGNFPGRFSGRQFSNSRSEMNVSTLELGDSALYLCASSTDYQETQYFGPGTRLLVL.

This chain links TRBV9 with TRBJ2-7, with D maybe TRBD1 (6 bases). V lost 3 bases and J lost 0, with 19 bases in between. Germline V lookup: CDR1 SGDLS, CDR2 YYNGEE. The CDR3 is 17 residues long. The CDR3 sequence is CASSAHARQESSYEQYF. Written as DNA, the CDR3 is TGTGCCAGCAGCGCACACGCCAGACAGGAGAGCTCCTACGAGCAGTACTTC.

The V call is TRBV11-2, the J call TRBJ2-5; 10 nucleotides align to TRBD2. This CDR3 spans 15 amino acids. CDR1 is SGHAT, CDR2 FQNNGV, per germline. The ends lost 3 bases at V and 3 bases at J; junction bases unmatched: 4. In DNA, the CDR3 is TGTGCCAGCAGCTTGATCCTAGCGGGGGAAGAGACCCAGTACTTC. Translated, it gives CASSLILAGEETQYF.

The V and J genes are TRBV10-3 and TRBJ2-1, with 14 bases lining up with TRBD2. Germline V gene data show CDR1 as ENHRY and CDR2 as SYGVKD. V was pared by 6 bases and J by 3 bases, with 7 bases of the junction left unmatched. The CDR3 contains 17 residues. CDR3 loop: CAISGTSGGLVYNEQFF. In nucleotides, the CDR3 is TGTGCCATCAGCGGGACTAGCGGGGGCTTAGTCTACAATGAGCAGTTCTTC.

The gene calls are TRBV11-2 and TRBJ2-7, with D unclear. CDR1 SGHAT and CDR2 FQNNGV come from the germline V gene. V dropped 2 bases and J dropped 1 base, with 9 bases sitting between them. The CDR3 extends over 14 amino acids. The chain's CDR3 is CASSLTLNSYEQYF. In nucleotides, the CDR3 is TGTGCCAGCAGCTTAACTCTCAATTCCTACGAGCAGTACTTC.

This clone was seen a single time. This chain connects TRBV24-1 to TRBJ2-3; 13 nucleotides match TRBD2. V was clipped by 3 bases and J by 5 bases; unmatched bases: 1. The CDR3 is 15 residues long. Germline V lookup: CDR1 KGHDR, CDR2 SFDVKD. In DNA, the CDR3 is TGTGCCACCAGTGATCGGACTAGCGGGGGAGATACGCAGTATTTT. This sequence encodes CATSDRTSGGDTQYF.

V and J are TRBV6-5 and TRBJ2-7; tentatively, D is TRBD2 (6 bases). The CDR3 totals 13 residues. With 8 bases removed from V and 3 bases from J, the gap between germline ends came to 14 bases. The germline gives CDR1 MNHEY, CDR2 SVGAGI. The CDR3 loop is CASALDGGYEQYF. Here the CDR3 DNA reads TGTGCCAGCGCGCTTGACGGGGGCTACGAGCAGTACTTC.

This chain links TRBV7-2 with TRBJ2-3; 11 nucleotides agree with TRBD2. J lost 5 bases, V lost 6 bases, and 1 base had no gene match. The CDR3 totals 13 residues. Looked up from germline, CDR1 is SGHTA and CDR2 is FQGNSA. The CDR3 reads CASRLAGEDTQYF. CDR3 nucleotides: TGTGCCAGCAGACTAGCGGGGGAAGATACGCAGTATTTT.

This clone turned up a few times. The chain combines TRBV5-1 with TRBJ2-5, with 14 bases aligning to TRBD2. The CDR3 consists of 16 residues. The V gene end was trimmed by 4 bases and the J gene end by 5 bases; junction bases not matched to a gene: 7. Germline V gene sequence: CDR1 SGHRS, CDR2 YFSETQ. The chain's CDR3 is CASSQTSGGASETQYF. The CDR3 nucleotides are TGCGCCAGCAGCCAGACTAGCGGGGGGGCGTCTGAGACCCAGTACTTC.

This clone was detected a few times. The chain links TRBV24-1 to TRBJ2-5, with 9 bases identical to TRBD2. Germline V gene sequence: CDR1 KGHDR, CDR2 SFDVKD. J gave up 4 bases and V 3 bases, and 5 bases lay outside the gene matches. The CDR3 spans 15 residues. CDR3 sequence reads: CATSDLAGRGETQYF. The CDR3 DNA reads TGTGCCACCAGTGATCTAGCGGGGCGGGGAGAGACCCAGTACTTC.

This sequence joins TRBV4-2 and TRBJ2-5; TRBD2 aligns across 11 bases. This CDR3 is 17 amino acids long. After removal of 2 bases from V and 4 bases from J, the junction contained 9 bases not matched to a gene. CDR1 LGHNA and CDR2 YNFKEQ come from the germline V gene. In nucleotides, the CDR3 is TGTGCCAGCAGCCAATCCCTAGCGGGGGGAATAGGAGAGACCCAGTACTTC. Translating gives CASSQSLAGGIGETQYF.

DNA for the CDR3: TGTGCCAGCAGTTTTACCGACAGGGGGCAAAATGGCTACACCTTC. Translating gives CASSFTDRGQNGYTF. This sequence joins TRBV5-6 and TRBJ1-2; the match to TRBD1 covers 10 bases. The V segment lost 5 bases and the J segment 6 bases; nucleotides outside the gene matches: 10. CDR1 is SGHDT, CDR2 YYEEEE, per germline. The CDR3 runs to 15 residues.

The gene calls are TRBV5-5 and TRBJ2-1; 11 nucleotides align to TRBD2. Trimming took 0 bases from V and 9 from J; bases not matched to a gene: 5. The CDR3 totals 15 residues. Per germline, CDR1 SGHKS and CDR2 YYEKEE (reference sequence). The CDR3 sequence is CASSLASGGWSEQFF. The CDR3 DNA sequence: TGTGCCAGCAGCTTGGCTAGCGGGGGGTGGAGTGAGCAGTTCTTC.

V usage is TRBV19 and J usage is TRBJ1-1; D gene unclear. Germline lookup yields CDR1 LNHDA and CDR2 SQIVND (reference sequence). Trimming pared 0 bases from V and 5 bases from J, leaving 10 bases between. The CDR3 length is 14 residues. The CDR3 spells CASSIERVGTEAFF. CDR3 sequence (DNA): TGTGCCAGTAGTATAGAGCGGGTCGGGACTGAAGCTTTCTTT.

This clone was detected once. The chain couples TRBV7-2 to TRBJ1-2; 8 bases agree with TRBD1. Germline lookup yields CDR1 SGHTA and CDR2 FQGNSA. V dropped 3 bases and J dropped 6; count of bases not matched to a gene: 6. The CDR3 runs to 14 residues. The CDR3 loop is CASSFTQGANGYTF. CDR3 sequence (DNA): TGTGCCAGCAGCTTCACTCAGGGGGCGAATGGCTACACCTTC.

On this clone itself: This specimen includes other DNA sequences encoding the same CDR3. This chain uses TRBV7-8 with TRBJ1-1, with D hard to call. Germline CDR1 is SGHVS and CDR2 is FQNEAQ. V lost 2 bases and J 1 base, leaving 5 bases between the germline ends. CDR3 length equals 13 residues. CDR3: CASSLQENTEAFF. The CDR3 DNA reads as TGTGCCAGCAGCTTACAGGAGAACACTGAAGCTTTCTTT.

The genes are TRBV4-3 and TRBJ1-3; no clear D gene. Germline assignment: CDR1 LGHNA and CDR2 YSLEER. CDR3 length equals 14 residues. The ends were cut back, 0 bases at V and 4 bases at J, with 7 bases in the middle. In nucleotides, the CDR3 is TGCGCCAGCAGCCAAGACCGTGCGGGAAACACCATATATTTT. Translation gives CASSQDRAGNTIYF.

The chain links TRBV12-3 or TRBV12-4 to TRBJ1-6; tentatively, D is TRBD1 (5 bases). The ends were cut back, 7 bases at V and 8 bases at J, with 12 bases in the middle. The CDR3 has 13 residues. CDR3 sequence (DNA): TGTGCCAGCAAAGGCCAGGGATATTCACCCCTCCACTTT. Amino acid sequence: CASKGQGYSPLHF.

The chain couples TRBV13 to TRBJ2-7; perhaps TRBD2 as D (6 bases). Trimming pared 0 bases from V and 3 bases from J, leaving 12 bases between. The V gene's germline CDR1 is PRHDT and CDR2 FYEKMQ (reference sequence). The CDR3 spans 15 residues. Here the CDR3 reads CASSLGEGRGYEQYF. The CDR3 DNA is TGTGCCAGCAGCTTAGGGGAGGGTAGGGGCTACGAGCAGTACTTC.

This clone was seen more than once but under ten times. The chain carries TRBV5-5 and TRBJ1-4; possibly TRBD1 for D (5 bases). Looked up from germline, CDR1 is SGHKS and CDR2 is YYEKEE (reference sequence). V was pared by 7 bases and J by 3 bases, with 7 bases between. The CDR3 is 12 amino acids. The CDR3 protein is CASAGANEKLFF. For the CDR3, the DNA is TGTGCCAGCGCGGGGGCTAATGAAAAACTGTTTTTT. The full variable domain, in which reference TRBV5-5 and TRBJ1-4 provide the parts outside the CDR3, is DAGVTQSPTHLIKTRGQQVTLRCSPISGHKSVSWYQQVLGQGPQFIFQYYEKEERGRGNFPDRFSARQFPNYSSELNVNALLLGDSALYLCASAGANEKLFFGSGTQLSVL.